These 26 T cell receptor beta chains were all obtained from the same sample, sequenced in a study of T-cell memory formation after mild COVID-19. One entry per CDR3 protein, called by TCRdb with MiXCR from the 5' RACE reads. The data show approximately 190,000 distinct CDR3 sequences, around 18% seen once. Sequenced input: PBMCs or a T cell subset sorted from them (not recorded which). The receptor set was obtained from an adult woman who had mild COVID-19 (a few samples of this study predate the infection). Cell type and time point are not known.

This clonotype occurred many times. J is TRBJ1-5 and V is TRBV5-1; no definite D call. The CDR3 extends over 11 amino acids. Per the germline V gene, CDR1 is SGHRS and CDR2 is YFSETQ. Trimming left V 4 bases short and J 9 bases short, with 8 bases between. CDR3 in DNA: TGCGCCAGCAGCCCCTGTGGGCCCCAGCATTTT. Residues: CASSPCGPQHF.

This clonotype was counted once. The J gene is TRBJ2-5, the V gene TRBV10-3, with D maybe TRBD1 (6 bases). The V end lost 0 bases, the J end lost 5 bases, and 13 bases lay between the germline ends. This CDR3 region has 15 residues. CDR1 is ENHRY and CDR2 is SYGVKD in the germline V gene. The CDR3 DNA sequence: TGTGCCATCAGTGAGTCTGGGGGCGGTAAGGAGACCCAGTACTTC. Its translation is CAISESGGGKETQYF.

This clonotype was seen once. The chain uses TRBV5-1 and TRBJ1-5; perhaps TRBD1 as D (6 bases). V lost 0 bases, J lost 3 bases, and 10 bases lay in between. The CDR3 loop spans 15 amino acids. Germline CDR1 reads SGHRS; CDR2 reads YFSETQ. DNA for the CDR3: TGCGCCAGCAGCTTGGTCGGGGGCCTCAATCAGCCCCAGCATTTT. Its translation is CASSLVGGLNQPQHF.

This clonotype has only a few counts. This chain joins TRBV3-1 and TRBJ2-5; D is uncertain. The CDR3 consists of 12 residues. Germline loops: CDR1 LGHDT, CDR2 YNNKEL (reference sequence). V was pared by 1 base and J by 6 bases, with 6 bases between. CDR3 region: CASSQVGQTQYF. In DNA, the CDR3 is TGTGCCAGCAGCCAAGTAGGACAGACCCAGTACTTC.

The CDR3 loop is CASSLVLGTEETQYF. DNA of the CDR3: TGCGCCAGCAGCTTGGTACTGGGAACGGAAGAGACCCAGTACTTC. The genes are TRBV5-1 and TRBJ2-5; D is unclear. V was shortened by 0 bases and J by 3 bases, with 12 bases between the two germline ends. The germline V gene encodes CDR1 SGHRS and CDR2 YFSETQ. This CDR3 has 15 residues.

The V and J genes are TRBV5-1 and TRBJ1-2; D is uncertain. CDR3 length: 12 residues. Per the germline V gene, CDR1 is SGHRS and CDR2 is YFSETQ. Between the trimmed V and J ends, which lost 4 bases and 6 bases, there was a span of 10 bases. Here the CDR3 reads CASSQGNDGYTF. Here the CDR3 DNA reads TGCGCCAGCAGCCAAGGAAACGATGGCTACACCTTC. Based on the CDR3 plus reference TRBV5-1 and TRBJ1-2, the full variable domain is KAGVTQTPRYLIKTRGQQVTLSCSPISGHRSVSWYQQTPGQGLQFLFEYFSETQRNKGNFPGRFSGRQFSNSRSEMNVSTLELGDSALYLCASSQGNDGYTFGSGTRLTVV.

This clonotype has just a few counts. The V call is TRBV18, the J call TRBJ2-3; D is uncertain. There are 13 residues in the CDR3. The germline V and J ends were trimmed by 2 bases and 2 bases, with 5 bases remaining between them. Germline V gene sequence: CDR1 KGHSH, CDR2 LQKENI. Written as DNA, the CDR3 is TGTGCCAGCTCACCAGGAGTCACAGATACGCAGTATTTT. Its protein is CASSPGVTDTQYF.

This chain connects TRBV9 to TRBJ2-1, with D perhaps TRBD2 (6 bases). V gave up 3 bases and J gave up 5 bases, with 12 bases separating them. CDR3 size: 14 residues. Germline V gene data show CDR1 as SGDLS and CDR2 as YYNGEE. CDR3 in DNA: TGTGCCAGCAGCGCGGGAGCGGCGGACAATGAGCAGTTCTTC. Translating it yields CASSAGAADNEQFF. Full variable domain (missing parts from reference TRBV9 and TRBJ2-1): DSGVTQTPKHLITATGQRVTLRCSPRSGDLSVYWYQQSLDQGLQFLIQYYNGEERAKGNILERFSAQQFPDLHSELNLSSLELGDSALYFCASSAGAADNEQFFGPGTRLTVL.

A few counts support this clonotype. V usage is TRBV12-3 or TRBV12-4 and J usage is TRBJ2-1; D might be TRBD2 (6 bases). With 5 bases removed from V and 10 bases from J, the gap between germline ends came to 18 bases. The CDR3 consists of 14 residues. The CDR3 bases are TGTGCCAGCAGTCCGGAGTTCCTAGCGTCGGAGCAGTTCTTC. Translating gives CASSPEFLASEQFF.

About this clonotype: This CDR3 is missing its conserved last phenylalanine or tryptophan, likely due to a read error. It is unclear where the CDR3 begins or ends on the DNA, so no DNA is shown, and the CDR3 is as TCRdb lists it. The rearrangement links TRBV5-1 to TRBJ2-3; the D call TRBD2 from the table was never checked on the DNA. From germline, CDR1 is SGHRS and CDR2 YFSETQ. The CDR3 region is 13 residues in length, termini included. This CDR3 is CASSVDFSGAPIV.

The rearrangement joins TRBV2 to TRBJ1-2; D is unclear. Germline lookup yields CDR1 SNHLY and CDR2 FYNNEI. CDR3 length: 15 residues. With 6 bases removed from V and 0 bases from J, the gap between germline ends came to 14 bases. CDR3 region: CASRSPGATNYGYTF. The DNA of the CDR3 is TGTGCCAGCAGGTCGCCAGGAGCAACTAACTATGGCTACACCTTC.

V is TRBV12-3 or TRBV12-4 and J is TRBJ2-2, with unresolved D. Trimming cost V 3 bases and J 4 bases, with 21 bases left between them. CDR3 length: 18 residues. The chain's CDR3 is CASSFVGSQTLVTGELFF. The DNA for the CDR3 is TGTGCCAGCAGTTTCGTGGGTTCACAAACTTTGGTCACCGGGGAGCTGTTTTTT.

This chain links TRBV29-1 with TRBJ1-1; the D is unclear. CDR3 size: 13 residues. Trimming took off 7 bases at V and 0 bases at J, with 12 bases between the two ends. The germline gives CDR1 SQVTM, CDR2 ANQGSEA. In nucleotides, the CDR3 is TGCAGCGCTTCTGGAAGGGTGAACACTGAAGCTTTCTTT. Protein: CSASGRVNTEAFF.

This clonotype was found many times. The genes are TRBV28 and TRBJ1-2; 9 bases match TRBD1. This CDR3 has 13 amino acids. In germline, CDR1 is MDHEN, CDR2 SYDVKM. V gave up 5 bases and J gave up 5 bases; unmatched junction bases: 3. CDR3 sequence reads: CASSGGQGYGYTF. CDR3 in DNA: TGTGCCAGCAGTGGGGGACAGGGATATGGCTACACCTTC.

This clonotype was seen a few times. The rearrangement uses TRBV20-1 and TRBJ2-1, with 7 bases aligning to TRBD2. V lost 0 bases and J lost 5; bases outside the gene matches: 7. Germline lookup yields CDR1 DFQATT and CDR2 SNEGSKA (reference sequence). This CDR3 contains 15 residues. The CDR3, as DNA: TGCAGTGCTAGAGATGGCGCGGGAGCCAACAATGAGCAGTTCTTC. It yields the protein CSARDGAGANNEQFF.

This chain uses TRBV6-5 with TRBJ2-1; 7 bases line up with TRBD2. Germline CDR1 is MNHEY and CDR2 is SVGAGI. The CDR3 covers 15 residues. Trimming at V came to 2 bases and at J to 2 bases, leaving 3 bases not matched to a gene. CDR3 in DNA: TGTGCCAGCAGTTACGACAGCGGGGCCTACAATGAGCAGTTCTTC. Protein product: CASSYDSGAYNEQFF.

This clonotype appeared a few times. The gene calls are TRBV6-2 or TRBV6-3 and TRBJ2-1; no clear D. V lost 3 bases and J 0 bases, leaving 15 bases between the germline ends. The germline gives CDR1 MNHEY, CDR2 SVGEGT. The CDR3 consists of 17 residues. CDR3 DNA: TGTGCCAGCAGTTATCCTCTTCAGGAGAGCTCCTACAATGAGCAGTTCTTC. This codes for CASSYPLQESSYNEQFF.

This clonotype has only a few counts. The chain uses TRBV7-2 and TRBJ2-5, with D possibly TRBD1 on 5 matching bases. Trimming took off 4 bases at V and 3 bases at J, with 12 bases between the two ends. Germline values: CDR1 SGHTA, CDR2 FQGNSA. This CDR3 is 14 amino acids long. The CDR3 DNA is TGTGCCAGCAGCTCATGGACATTCGAAGAGACCCAGTACTTC. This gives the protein CASSSWTFEETQYF.

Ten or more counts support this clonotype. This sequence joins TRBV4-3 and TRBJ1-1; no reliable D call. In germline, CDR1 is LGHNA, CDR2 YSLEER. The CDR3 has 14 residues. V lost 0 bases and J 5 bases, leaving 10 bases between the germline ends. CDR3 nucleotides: TGCGCCAGCAGCCAAGATGTTTGGGTTACTGAAGCTTTCTTT. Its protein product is CASSQDVWVTEAFF.

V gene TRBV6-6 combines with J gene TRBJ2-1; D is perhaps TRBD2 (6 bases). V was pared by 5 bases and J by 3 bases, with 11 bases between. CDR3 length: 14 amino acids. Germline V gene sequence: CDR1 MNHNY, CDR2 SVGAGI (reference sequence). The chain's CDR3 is CASSHGTFYNEQFF. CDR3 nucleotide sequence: TGTGCCAGCAGTCATGGGACTTTCTACAATGAGCAGTTCTTC.

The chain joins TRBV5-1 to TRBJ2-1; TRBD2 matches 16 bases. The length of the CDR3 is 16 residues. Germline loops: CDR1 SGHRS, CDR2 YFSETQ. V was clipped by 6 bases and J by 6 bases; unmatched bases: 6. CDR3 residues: CASIPGLAGGPNEQFF. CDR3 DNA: TGCGCCAGCATCCCGGGACTAGCGGGAGGGCCCAATGAGCAGTTCTTC.

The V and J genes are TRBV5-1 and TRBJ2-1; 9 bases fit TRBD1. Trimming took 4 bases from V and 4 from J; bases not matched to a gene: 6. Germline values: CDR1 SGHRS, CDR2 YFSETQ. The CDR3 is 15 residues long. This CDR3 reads CASSPAGTGYNEQFF. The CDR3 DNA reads TGCGCCAGCAGCCCGGCCGGGACAGGGTACAATGAGCAGTTCTTC.

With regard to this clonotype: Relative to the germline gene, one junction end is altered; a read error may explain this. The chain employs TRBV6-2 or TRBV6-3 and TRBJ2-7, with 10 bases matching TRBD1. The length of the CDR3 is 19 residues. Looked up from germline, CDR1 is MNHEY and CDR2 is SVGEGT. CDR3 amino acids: CASSYSTPLTDRGSCEQYF. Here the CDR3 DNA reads TGTGCCAGCAGTTACTCGACCCCTCTGACGGACAGGGGGTCCTGCGAGCAGTACTTC.

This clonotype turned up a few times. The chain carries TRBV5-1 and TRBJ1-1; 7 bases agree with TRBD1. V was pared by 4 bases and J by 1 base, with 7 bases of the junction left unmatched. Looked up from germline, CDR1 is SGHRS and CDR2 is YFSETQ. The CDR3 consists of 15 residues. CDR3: CASSVGQVSNTEAFF. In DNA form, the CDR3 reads TGCGCCAGCAGCGTAGGACAGGTTTCGAACACTGAAGCTTTCTTT.

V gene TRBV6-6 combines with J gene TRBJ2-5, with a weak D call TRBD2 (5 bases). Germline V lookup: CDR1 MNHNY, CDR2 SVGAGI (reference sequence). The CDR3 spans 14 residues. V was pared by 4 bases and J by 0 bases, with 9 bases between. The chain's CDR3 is CASSFPGYQETQYF. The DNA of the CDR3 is TGTGCCAGCAGTTTCCCGGGATACCAAGAGACCCAGTACTTC.

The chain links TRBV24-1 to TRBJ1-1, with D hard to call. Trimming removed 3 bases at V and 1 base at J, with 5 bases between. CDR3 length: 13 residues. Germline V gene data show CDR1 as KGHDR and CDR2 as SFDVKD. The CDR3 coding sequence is TGTGCCACCAGTGATCCCCAGAACACTGAAGCTTTCTTT. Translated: CATSDPQNTEAFF.